The rows below give T cell receptor beta chains drawn from one sample of a study of blood T cell repertoires in COVID-19. Clones were sequenced by immunoSEQ multiplex PCR, and TCRdb holds only the in-frame ones, with some missing. The profile shows 200,000 or so clones, about 85% of them singletons. Sequencing used peripheral blood. These receptors originate from a man between 50 and 59 years old who had recovered from COVID-19. The CDR3 runs from the conserved cysteine through the conserved F or W. A D gene is named only where the DNA matches it firmly. Clone size is stated in some rows and not others, as once, few, many or a class when expanded.

D gene	CDR3 length	V gene	J gene	clone size	CDR3 protein	CDR3 DNA
TRBD1	17	TRBV3-1/TRBV3-2	TRBJ2-7	.	CASSQDWRTGGSYEQYF	TGTGCCAGCAGCCAAGATTGGAGGACAGGGGGCTCCTACGAGCAGTACTTC
.	12	TRBV28	TRBJ2-7	.	CASRLRGYEQYF	TGTGCCAGCAGGCTCCGGGGCTACGAGCAGTACTTC
.	13	TRBV7-8	TRBJ1-5	.	CASSYGQSQPQHF	TGTGCCAGCAGCTACGGACAGTCTCAGCCCCAGCATTTT
TRBD1	16	TRBV19	TRBJ1-5	.	CASSTRTGYGNQPQHF	TGTGCCAGTAGTACAAGGACAGGGTACGGCAATCAGCCCCAGCATTTT
TRBD1	16	TRBV6-5	TRBJ2-2	few	CASSYLTGIYTGELFF	TGTGCCAGCAGTTACTTGACAGGGATTTACACCGGGGAGCTGTTTTTT
TRBD1	15	TRBV2	TRBJ1-2	.	CASRSDRGPNYGYTF	TGTGCCAGCAGATCGGACAGGGGGCCGAACTATGGCTACACCTTC
.	15	TRBV7-9	TRBJ1-3	.	CASSQQVFTGNTIYF	TGTGCCAGCAGCCAACAGGTCTTTACTGGAAACACCATATATTTT
.	14	TRBV7-2	TRBJ1-2	.	CASSLDSLNYGYTF	TGTGCCAGCAGCTTAGACAGTCTTAACTATGGCTACACCTTC
.	16	TRBV14	TRBJ1-3	.	CASSQEAGIPGNTIYF	TGTGCCAGCAGCCAAGAGGCGGGGATCCCTGGAAACACCATATATTTT
TRBD1	16	TRBV2	TRBJ2-7	.	CASSEGSSGQTYEQYF	TGTGCCAGCAGTGAAGGTTCTTCGGGACAGACCTACGAGCAGTACTTC
TRBD2	17	TRBV19	TRBJ2-5	.	CASSILRSGGVGETQYF	TGTGCCAGTAGTATCTTAAGGAGCGGGGGAGTTGGTGAGACCCAGTACTTC
.	16	TRBV7-6	TRBJ2-5	.	CACAPRGLPLQETQYF	TGTGCCTGCGCGCCTCGGGGTCTACCCTTACAAGAGACCCAGTACTTC
.	16	TRBV7-8	TRBJ2-2	.	CASSLAGRGPAGELFF	TGTGCCAGCAGCTTAGCGGGTAGAGGGCCGGCCGGGGAGCTGTTTTTT
.	12	TRBV6-1	TRBJ2-3	.	CASSDVADTQYF	TGTGCCAGCAGTGATGTCGCAGATACGCAGTATTTT
TRBD2	16	TRBV3-1/TRBV3-2	TRBJ2-1	.	CASSHGGTSGRNEQFF	TGTGCCAGCAGCCATGGAGGGACTAGCGGGAGGAATGAGCAGTTCTTC
TRBD1	13	TRBV27	TRBJ2-7	.	CASRGTAPWAQYF	TGTGCCAGCAGGGGGACAGCTCCGTGGGCGCAGTACTTC
.	15	TRBV24-1	TRBJ2-3	few	CATSDWVGDTDTQYF	TGTGCCACCAGTGATTGGGTCGGGGATACGGATACGCAGTATTTT
.	16	TRBV7-9	TRBJ2-4	.	CASSLEGGAAKNIQYF	TGTGCCAGCAGCTTAGAGGGAGGAGCGGCCAAAAACATTCAGTACTTC
TRBD2	16	TRBV5-1	TRBJ2-7	.	CASSLGGGSASYEQYF	TGCGCCAGCAGCTTGGGCGGGGGATCAGCCAGCTACGAGCAGTACTTC
TRBD1	14	TRBV30	TRBJ2-6	.	CAWSRGPGANVLTF	TGTGCCTGGAGCAGGGGGCCTGGGGCCAACGTCCTGACTTTC
TRBD1	14	TRBV18	TRBJ1-2	.	CASSPGDRGRGYTF	TGTGCCAGCTCACCAGGGGACAGGGGCCGCGGCTACACCTTC
TRBD1	17	TRBV19	TRBJ2-3	.	CASSPGTGGSVTDTQYF	TGTGCCAGTAGTCCCGGGACAGGGGGGTCTGTTACAGATACGCAGTATTTT
TRBD1	14	TRBV28	TRBJ1-1	.	CASSFWDRGLEAFF	TGTGCCAGCAGTTTCTGGGACAGGGGGCTCGAAGCTTTCTTT
.	12	TRBV10-2	TRBJ2-5	.	CATGLTKETQYF	TGCGCCACCGGACTAACTAAAGAGACCCAGTACTTC
.	17	TRBV3-1/TRBV3-2	TRBJ1-3	.	CASSQTHKGGNGNTIYF	TGTGCCAGCAGCCAAACTCATAAAGGAGGGAACGGAAACACCATATATTTT
TRBD1	14	TRBV6-5	TRBJ1-1	.	CASTLPGQGARTFF	TGTGCCAGCACCTTACCGGGACAGGGTGCCCGGACTTTCTTT
TRBD1	16	TRBV28	TRBJ1-5	.	CASSVRDRGRNQPQHF	TGTGCCAGCAGTGTCCGGGACAGGGGTCGCAATCAGCCCCAGCATTTT
TRBD1	19	TRBV5-3	TRBJ1-5	.	CARSPRGTGGFRGNQPQHF	TGTGCCAGAAGCCCCCGCGGGACAGGGGGCTTTAGGGGCAATCAGCCCCAGCATTTT
.	13	TRBV3-1/TRBV3-2	TRBJ2-7	.	CASSQDGPRGQYF	TGTGCCAGCAGCCAAGATGGTCCCCGCGGGCAGTACTTC
.	14	TRBV28	TRBJ1-1	once	CASKGHQTGTEAFF	TGTGCCAGCAAAGGGCATCAAACAGGGACTGAAGCTTTCTTT
TRBD1	14	TRBV27	TRBJ1-1	.	CASSVTGGRTEAFF	TGTGCCAGCAGTGTAACAGGGGGGAGGACTGAAGCTTTCTTT
.	15	TRBV19	TRBJ1-6	few	CASSISSSYNSPLHF	TGTGCCAGTAGTATTTCGAGCTCCTATAATTCACCCCTCCACTTT
.	14	TRBV2	TRBJ2-1	.	CASRPGSGVYEQFF	TGTGCCAGCAGACCCGGGAGTGGGGTTTATGAGCAGTTCTTC
TRBD2	10	TRBV28	TRBJ2-3	.	CATGGDTQYF	TGTGCCACCGGGGGGGATACGCAGTATTTT
.	14	TRBV30	TRBJ1-3	.	CAWRTNGLGNTIYF	TGTGCCTGGAGAACTAACGGACTTGGAAACACCATATATTTT
.	12	TRBV28	TRBJ1-2	.	CATRWANYGYTF	TGTGCCACGAGGTGGGCTAACTATGGCTACACCTTC
TRBD2	17	TRBV18	TRBJ2-7	.	CASSSGTRDGEIYEQYF	TGTGCCAGCTCATCCGGGACTAGGGACGGGGAAATTTACGAGCAGTACTTC
.	15	TRBV6-5	TRBJ1-5	.	CASSRTTGYNQPQHF	TGTGCCAGCAGCAGGACAACAGGGTACAATCAGCCCCAGCATTTT
TRBD1	15	TRBV25-1	TRBJ2-2	.	CASSEADRATGELFF	TGTGCCAGCAGTGAAGCTGACAGGGCCACCGGGGAGCTGTTTTTT
TRBD2	14	TRBV27	TRBJ2-2	.	CASSVGLAAGELFF	TGTGCCAGCAGCGTGGGACTAGCGGCGGGGGAGCTGTTTTTT